The source of this T cell receptor (beta chain) is a study of human T cells and chemical hapten exposure. Study overall: The study traced per-sample TCR yield variation mainly to small differences in pooled library volumes.

Germline V gene sequence: CDR1 LGHDT, CDR2 YNNKEL (reference sequence). This CDR3 has 14 amino acids. Trimming shortened V by 0 bases and J by 6 bases, and 12 bases separated the two germline ends. A few counts support this clonotype. As yet, its antigen is unknown. Study conclusions and caveats: TCRs above 1 in 1000 frequency did not change with DPC sensitization.

As the library was built, unique molecular identifiers were attached to individual cDNA molecules. A single record per CDR3 protein comes from TCRdb applying MiXCR to the RACE reads. The sample consists of 130,000 or so distinct CDR3 sequences, 9% to 10% of them appearing once. Specified time point: healthy volunteer bleed at 2 weeks. RNA extraction used unfractionated whole blood as the source of total RNA. The clonotype originates from a male donor in good health. Some clones in this sample may be carry-over from other donors' samples. Sample: whole blood. This chain connects TRBV3-1 to TRBJ2-7; a weak D match, TRBD2 (6 bases). The DNA of the CDR3 is TGTGCCAGCAGCCAAGAGGCGGGGAGCCCCGAGCAGTACTTC. Translating gives CASSQEAGSPEQYF.